Following are 9 T cell receptor beta chains from one sample sequenced in a study of blood T cell repertoires in COVID-19. Using immunoSEQ multiplex PCR, the repertoire was profiled, and TCRdb retains in-frame clones only, with some absent. Among tens of thousands of clones listed, 80% to 95% were seen once. Material for sequencing was peripheral blood. The receptors originated from a middle-aged man with active COVID-19.

CDR3 residues: CASSLYHSNQPQHF. CDR3 in DNA: TGTGCCAGCAGTCTATACCATAGCAATCAGCCCCAGCATTTT. The chain links TRBV2 to TRBJ1-5; no clear D gene. The CDR3 extends over 14 amino acids. Trimming removed 5 bases at V and 0 bases at J, with 8 bases between. Looked up from germline, CDR1 is SNHLY and CDR2 is FYNNEI.

The chain links TRBV2 to TRBJ1-2, with a weak D call TRBD1 (5 bases). V was trimmed by 5 bases and J by 10 bases, leaving 20 bases between them. Germline lookup yields CDR1 SNHLY and CDR2 FYNNEI. This CDR3 comprises 14 residues. DNA of the CDR3: TGTGCCAGCAGTCCCACCTTCCTCTCCAGGGACTACACCTTC. It translates to CASSPTFLSRDYTF.

The chain links TRBV28 to TRBJ2-7, with 9 bases lining up with TRBD1. Germline loops: CDR1 MDHEN, CDR2 SYDVKM. CDR3 size: 15 residues. Trimming cost V 5 bases and J 3 bases; bases outside gene matches: 8. Written as DNA, the CDR3 is TGTGCCAGCAGTCGTTTCGGACAGGGGCTCTACGAGCAGTACTTC. This encodes CASSRFGQGLYEQYF.

This chain connects TRBV11-3 to TRBJ2-7, with D perhaps matching TRBD1 (6 bases). Per the germline V gene, CDR1 is SGHNT and CDR2 is YENEEA. Trimming shortened V by 4 bases and J by 2 bases, and 18 bases separated the two germline ends. This CDR3 has 16 amino acids. CDR3 coding DNA: TGTGCCAGCAGCTCAACCCGGGACACCCGAACCTACGAGCAGTACTTC. It yields the protein CASSSTRDTRTYEQYF.

The chain has TRBV4-3 and TRBJ2-3; D gene ambiguous. Trimming left V 2 bases short and J 5 bases short, with 8 bases between. Germline V gene sequence: CDR1 LGHNA, CDR2 YSLEER. The CDR3 sequence is 13 residues long. DNA for the CDR3: TGCGCCAGCAGCCAATTGAGAGGAGATACGCAGTATTTT. This encodes CASSQLRGDTQYF.

The V gene is TRBV28, the J gene TRBJ1-2; possible D gene TRBD1, 5 bases. The length of the CDR3 is 14 residues. The germline gives CDR1 MDHEN, CDR2 SYDVKM. V was cut by 4 bases and J by 2 bases, with 11 bases left in between. This chain's CDR3 is CASSSTEMNYGYTF. The CDR3 region has the DNA TGTGCCAGCAGTTCGACAGAAATGAACTATGGCTACACCTTC.

This rearrangement joins TRBV7-2 to TRBJ1-3; tentative D call: TRBD1 (5 bases). The germline V and J ends were trimmed by 5 bases and 2 bases, with 16 bases remaining between them. The CDR3 is made up of 16 amino acids. CDR1 and CDR2 (germline): SGHTA, FQGNSA. CDR3 DNA sequence: TGTGCCAGCAGCCTCAACGCCCCAGGGACTGGAAACACCATATATTTT. Amino acids: CASSLNAPGTGNTIYF.

The rearrangement uses TRBV6-2 or TRBV6-3 and TRBJ2-7, with 8 bases lining up with TRBD1. Trimming cost V 2 bases and J 0 bases; bases outside gene matches: 0. The CDR3 contains 14 residues. Germline assignment: CDR1 MNHEY and CDR2 SVGEGT. The CDR3 coding sequence is TGTGCCAGCAGTTACCAGGGGGCCTCCTACGAGCAGTACTTC. As protein: CASSYQGASYEQYF.

This clone has only one observation. This sequence joins TRBV4-1 and TRBJ1-5, with a weak D call TRBD1 (6 bases). Trimming stripped 1 base from V and 5 bases from J, with 15 bases between. From germline, CDR1 is MGHRA and CDR2 YSYEKL. This CDR3 has 16 residues. The chain's CDR3 is CASSQVGRGIDQPQHF. For the CDR3, the DNA is TGCGCCAGCAGCCAAGTCGGCAGGGGCATCGATCAGCCCCAGCATTTT.